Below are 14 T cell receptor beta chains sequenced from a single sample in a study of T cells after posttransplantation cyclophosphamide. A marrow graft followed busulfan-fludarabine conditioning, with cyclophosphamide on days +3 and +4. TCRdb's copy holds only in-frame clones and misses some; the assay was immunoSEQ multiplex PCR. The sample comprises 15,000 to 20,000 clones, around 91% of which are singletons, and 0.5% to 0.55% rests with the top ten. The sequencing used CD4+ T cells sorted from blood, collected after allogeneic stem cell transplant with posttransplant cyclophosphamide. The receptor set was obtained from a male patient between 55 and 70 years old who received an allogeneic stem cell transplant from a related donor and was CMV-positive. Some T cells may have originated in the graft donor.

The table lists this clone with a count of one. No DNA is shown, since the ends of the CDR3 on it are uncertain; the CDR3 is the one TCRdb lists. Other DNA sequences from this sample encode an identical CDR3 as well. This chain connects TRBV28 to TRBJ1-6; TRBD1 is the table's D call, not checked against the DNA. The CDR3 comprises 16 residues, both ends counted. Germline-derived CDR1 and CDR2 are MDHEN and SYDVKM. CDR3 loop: CASSSGQGANNSPLHF.

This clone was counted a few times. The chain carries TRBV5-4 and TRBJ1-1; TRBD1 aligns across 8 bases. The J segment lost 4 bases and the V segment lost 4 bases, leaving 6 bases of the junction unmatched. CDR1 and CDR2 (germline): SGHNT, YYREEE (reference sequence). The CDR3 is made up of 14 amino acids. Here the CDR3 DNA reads TGTGCCAGCAGCGCTGGACAGGGCGGCACTGAAGCTTTCTTT. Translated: CASSAGQGGTEAFF.

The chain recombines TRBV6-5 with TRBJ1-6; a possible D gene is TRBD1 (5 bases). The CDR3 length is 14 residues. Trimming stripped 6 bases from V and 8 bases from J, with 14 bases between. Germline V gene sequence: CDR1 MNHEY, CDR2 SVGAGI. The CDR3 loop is CASSNRQSDSPLHF. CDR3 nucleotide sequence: TGTGCCAGCAGCAACAGACAGAGTGATTCACCCCTCCACTTT.

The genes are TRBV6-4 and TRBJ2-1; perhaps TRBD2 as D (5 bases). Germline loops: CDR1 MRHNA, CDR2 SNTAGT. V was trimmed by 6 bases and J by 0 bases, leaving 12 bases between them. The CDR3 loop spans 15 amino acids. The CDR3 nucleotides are TGTGCCAGCAGCCAGGACGGGAACTCCTACAATGAGCAGTTCTTC. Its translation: CASSQDGNSYNEQFF.

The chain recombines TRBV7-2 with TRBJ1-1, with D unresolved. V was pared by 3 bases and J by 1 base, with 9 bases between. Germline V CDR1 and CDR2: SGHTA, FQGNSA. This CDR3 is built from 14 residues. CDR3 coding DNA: TGTGCCAGCAGCTTGGGGAGAGGGAACACTGAAGCTTTCTTT. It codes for CASSLGRGNTEAFF.

This chain's CDR3 is CASSLAREQETQYF. DNA of the CDR3: TGTGCCAGCAGCTTAGCCAGGGAACAAGAGACCCAGTACTTC. The chain couples TRBV7-9 to TRBJ2-5, with D maybe TRBD1 (5 bases). Trimming took 0 bases from V and 2 from J, leaving 7 bases between them. Germline values: CDR1 SEHNR, CDR2 FQNEAQ (reference sequence). The CDR3 totals 14 residues.

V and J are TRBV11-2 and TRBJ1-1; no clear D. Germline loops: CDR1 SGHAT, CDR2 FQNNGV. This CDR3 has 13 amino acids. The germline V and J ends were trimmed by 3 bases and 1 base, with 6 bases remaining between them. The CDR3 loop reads CASSFRGNTEAFF. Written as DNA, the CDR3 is TGTGCCAGCAGCTTCCGGGGGAACACTGAAGCTTTCTTT.

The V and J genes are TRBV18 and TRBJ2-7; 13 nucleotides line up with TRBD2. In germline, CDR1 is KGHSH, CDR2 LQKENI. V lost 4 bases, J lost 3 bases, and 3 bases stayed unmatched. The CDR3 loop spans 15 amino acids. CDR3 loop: CASSQTSGGNYEQYF. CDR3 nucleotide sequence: TGTGCCAGCTCACAGACTAGCGGGGGGAACTACGAGCAGTACTTC.

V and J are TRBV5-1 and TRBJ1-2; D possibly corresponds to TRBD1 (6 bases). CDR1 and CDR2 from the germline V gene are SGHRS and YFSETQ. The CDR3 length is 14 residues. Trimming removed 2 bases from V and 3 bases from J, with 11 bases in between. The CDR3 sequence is CASSLGTPDYGYTF. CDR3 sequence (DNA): TGCGCCAGCAGCTTAGGGACACCAGACTATGGCTACACCTTC.

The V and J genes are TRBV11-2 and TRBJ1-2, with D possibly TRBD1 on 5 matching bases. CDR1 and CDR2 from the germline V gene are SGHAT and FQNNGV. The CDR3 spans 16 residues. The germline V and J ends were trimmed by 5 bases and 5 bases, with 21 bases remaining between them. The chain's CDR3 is CASSRAGSPSRYGYTF. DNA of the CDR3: TGTGCCAGCAGCCGCGCAGGGTCCCCGAGTAGATATGGCTACACCTTC.

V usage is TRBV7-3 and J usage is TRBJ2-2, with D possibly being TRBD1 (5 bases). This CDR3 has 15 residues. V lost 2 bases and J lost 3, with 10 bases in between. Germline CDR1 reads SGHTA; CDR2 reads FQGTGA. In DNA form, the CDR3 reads TGTGCCAGCAGCTTAGCAGGGTTGGACACCGGGGAGCTGTTTTTT. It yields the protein CASSLAGLDTGELFF.

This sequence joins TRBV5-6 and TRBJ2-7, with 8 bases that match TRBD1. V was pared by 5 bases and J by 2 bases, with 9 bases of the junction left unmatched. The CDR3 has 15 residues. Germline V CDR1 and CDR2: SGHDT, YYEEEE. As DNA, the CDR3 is TGTGCCAGCAGACTAACCGGGACAGGAACCTACGAGCAGTACTTC. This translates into CASRLTGTGTYEQYF.

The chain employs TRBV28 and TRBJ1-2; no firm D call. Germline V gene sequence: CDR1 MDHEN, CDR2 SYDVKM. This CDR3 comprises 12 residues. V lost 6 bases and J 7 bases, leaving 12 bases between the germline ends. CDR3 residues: CASSPSIGGYTF. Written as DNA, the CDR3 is TGTGCCAGCAGCCCGTCCATCGGTGGCTACACCTTC.

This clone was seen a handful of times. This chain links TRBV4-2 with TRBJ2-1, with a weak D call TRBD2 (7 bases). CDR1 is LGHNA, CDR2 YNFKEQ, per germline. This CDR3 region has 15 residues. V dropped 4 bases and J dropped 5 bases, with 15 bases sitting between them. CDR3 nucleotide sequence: TGTGCCAGCAGCCGGCTAGGGGGGGCCGACAATGAGCAGTTCTTC. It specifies CASSRLGGADNEQFF.